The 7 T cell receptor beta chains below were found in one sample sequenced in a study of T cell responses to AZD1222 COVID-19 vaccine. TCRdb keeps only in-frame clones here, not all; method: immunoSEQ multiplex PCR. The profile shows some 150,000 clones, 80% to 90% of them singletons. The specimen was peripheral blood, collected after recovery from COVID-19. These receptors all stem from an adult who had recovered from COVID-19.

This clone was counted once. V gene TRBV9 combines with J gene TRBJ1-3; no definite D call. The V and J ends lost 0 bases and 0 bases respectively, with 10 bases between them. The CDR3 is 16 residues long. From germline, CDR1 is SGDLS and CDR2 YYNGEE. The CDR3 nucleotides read TGTGCCAGCAGCGTAGCTGTGGCAGACTCTGGAAACACCATATATTTT. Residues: CASSVAVADSGNTIYF.

The CDR3 nucleotides read TGTGCCACCAGCAACAGGGATGGCGAGCAGTACTTC. This codes for CATSNRDGEQYF. This chain connects TRBV15 to TRBJ2-7, with D maybe TRBD1 (6 bases). V lost 4 bases, J lost 6 bases, and 10 bases lay in between. Germline V gives CDR1 LNHNV, CDR2 YYDKDF (reference sequence). This CDR3 has 12 amino acids.

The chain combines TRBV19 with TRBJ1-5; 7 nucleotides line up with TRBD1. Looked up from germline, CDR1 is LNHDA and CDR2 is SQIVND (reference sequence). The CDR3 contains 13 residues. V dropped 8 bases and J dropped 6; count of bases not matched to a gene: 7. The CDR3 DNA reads TGTGCCAGTGGCCAGGGGGGCGGTCAGCCCCAGCATTTT. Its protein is CASGQGGGQPQHF.

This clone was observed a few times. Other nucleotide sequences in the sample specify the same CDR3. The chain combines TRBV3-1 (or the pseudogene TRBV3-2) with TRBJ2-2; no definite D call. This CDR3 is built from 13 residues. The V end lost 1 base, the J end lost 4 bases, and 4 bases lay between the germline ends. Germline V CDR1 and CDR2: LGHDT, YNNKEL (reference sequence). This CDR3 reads CASSQVSTGELFF. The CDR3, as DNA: TGTGCCAGCAGCCAAGTGAGCACCGGGGAGCTGTTTTTT.

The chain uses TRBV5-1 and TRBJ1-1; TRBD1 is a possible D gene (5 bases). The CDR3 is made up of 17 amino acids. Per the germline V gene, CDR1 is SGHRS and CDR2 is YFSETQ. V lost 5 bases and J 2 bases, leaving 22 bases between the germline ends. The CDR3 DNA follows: TGCGCCAGCAGAAACATATGGGACGCAGCTTCAAACACTGAAGCTTTCTTT. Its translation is CASRNIWDAASNTEAFF. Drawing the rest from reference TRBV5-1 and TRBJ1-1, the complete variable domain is KAGVTQTPRYLIKTRGQQVTLSCSPISGHRSVSWYQQTPGQGLQFLFEYFSETQRNKGNFPGRFSGRQFSNSRSEMNVSTLELGDSALYLCASRNIWDAASNTEAFFGQGTRLTVV.

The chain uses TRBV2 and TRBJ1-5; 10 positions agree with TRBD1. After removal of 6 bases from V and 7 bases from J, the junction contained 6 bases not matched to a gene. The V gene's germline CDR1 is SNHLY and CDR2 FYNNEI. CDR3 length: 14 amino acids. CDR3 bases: TGTGCCAGCAGCCCGGACAGGGGGAAGCAGCCCCAGCATTTT. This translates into CASSPDRGKQPQHF.

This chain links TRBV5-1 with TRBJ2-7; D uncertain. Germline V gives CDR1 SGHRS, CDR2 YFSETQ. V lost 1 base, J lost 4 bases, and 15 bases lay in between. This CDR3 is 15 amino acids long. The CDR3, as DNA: TGCGCCAGCAGCTTGAACCCTCCTTCCTCTTACGAGCAGTACTTC. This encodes CASSLNPPSSYEQYF.